Presented here are 7 T cell receptor beta chains from one specimen sequenced in a study of cytomegalovirus exposure and HLA in healthy donors. Use of 60 Vbeta and 13 Jbeta primers characterized the PCR. The method was immunoSEQ multiplex PCR; TCRdb's version includes in-frame clones alone and lacks a portion of them. Of some 180,000 clones detected, 85% appear once; the ten largest clones hold about 2.5%. What was sequenced was PBMCs. The receptor source for this set is a man aged 30-40 years in good health and CMV-seropositive.

J is TRBJ1-1 and V is TRBV28; 10 positions agree with TRBD1. The CDR3 totals 16 residues. Germline loops: CDR1 MDHEN, CDR2 SYDVKM. Germline trimming cut 5 bases from V and 5 bases from J; bases unmatched to any gene: 11. The CDR3 DNA is TGTGCCAGCAGTGCGCCGACAGGGGGCACGAGGACTGAAGCTTTCTTT. Translated, it gives CASSAPTGGTRTEAFF. Together with reference TRBV28 and TRBJ1-1, the CDR3 gives the full variable domain: DVKVTQSSRYLVKRTGEKVFLECVQDMDHENMFWYRQDPGLGLRLIYFSYDVKMKEKGDIPEGYSVSREKKERFSLILESASTNQTSMYLCASSAPTGGTRTEAFFGQGTRLTVV.

The CDR3 spells CASSQDRGSGNTIYF. CDR3 DNA: TGCGCCAGCAGCCAAGATAGGGGCTCTGGAAACACCATATATTTT. The chain employs TRBV4-1 and TRBJ1-3; tentatively, D is TRBD1 (5 bases). From germline, CDR1 is MGHRA and CDR2 YSYEKL. Trimming pared 0 bases from V and 0 bases from J, leaving 6 bases between. The CDR3 is made up of 15 amino acids.

The J gene is TRBJ2-3, the V gene TRBV10-2, with D uncertain. The V gene's germline CDR1 is WSHSY and CDR2 SAAADI. V shed 10 bases and J shed 4 bases, with 9 bases lying between them. The CDR3 runs to 11 residues. The CDR3 spells CATTAADTQYF. The CDR3 DNA reads as TGCGCCACCACGGCGGCAGATACGCAGTATTTT.

This clone has a handful of counts. The chain links TRBV30 to TRBJ1-1, with D maybe TRBD1 (6 bases). V lost 1 base and J 6 bases, leaving 15 bases between the germline ends. The CDR3 contains 14 residues. Per germline, CDR1 GTSNPN and CDR2 SVGIG (reference sequence). The CDR3 loop reads CAWSAQGRGAEAFF. The CDR3 DNA reads TGTGCCTGGAGTGCCCAGGGGAGGGGCGCTGAAGCTTTCTTT.

The chain combines TRBV6-4 with TRBJ2-2; D is ambiguous. The CDR3 runs to 12 residues. Germline values: CDR1 MRHNA, CDR2 SNTAGT. Trimming removed 5 bases at V and 5 bases at J, with 6 bases between. The CDR3 DNA is TGTGCCAGCAGTAGAGGAACCGGGGAGCTGTTTTTT. Translated: CASSRGTGELFF.

V gene TRBV9 combines with J gene TRBJ2-1; 8 bases fit TRBD1. V was pared by 2 bases and J by 9 bases, with 4 bases of the junction left unmatched. CDR3 length: 13 amino acids. Germline values: CDR1 SGDLS, CDR2 YYNGEE. CDR3 residues: CASSVPQGAEQFF. The CDR3 nucleotides are TGTGCCAGCAGCGTTCCGCAGGGGGCTGAGCAGTTCTTC. The variable domain in full, with the rest retrieved from reference TRBV9 and TRBJ2-1, is DSGVTQTPKHLITATGQRVTLRCSPRSGDLSVYWYQQSLDQGLQFLIQYYNGEERAKGNILERFSAQQFPDLHSELNLSSLELGDSALYFCASSVPQGAEQFFGPGTRLTVL.

V gene TRBV7-9 combines with J gene TRBJ1-1, with D hard to call. The CDR3 runs to 14 residues. Trimming took 1 base from V and 8 from J, leaving 14 bases between them. The germline CDR1 and CDR2 sequences are SEHNR and FQNEAQ (reference sequence). CDR3 in amino acids: CASSLDGGLREAFF. As DNA, the CDR3 is TGTGCCAGCAGCTTAGACGGAGGGCTTAGGGAAGCTTTCTTT.